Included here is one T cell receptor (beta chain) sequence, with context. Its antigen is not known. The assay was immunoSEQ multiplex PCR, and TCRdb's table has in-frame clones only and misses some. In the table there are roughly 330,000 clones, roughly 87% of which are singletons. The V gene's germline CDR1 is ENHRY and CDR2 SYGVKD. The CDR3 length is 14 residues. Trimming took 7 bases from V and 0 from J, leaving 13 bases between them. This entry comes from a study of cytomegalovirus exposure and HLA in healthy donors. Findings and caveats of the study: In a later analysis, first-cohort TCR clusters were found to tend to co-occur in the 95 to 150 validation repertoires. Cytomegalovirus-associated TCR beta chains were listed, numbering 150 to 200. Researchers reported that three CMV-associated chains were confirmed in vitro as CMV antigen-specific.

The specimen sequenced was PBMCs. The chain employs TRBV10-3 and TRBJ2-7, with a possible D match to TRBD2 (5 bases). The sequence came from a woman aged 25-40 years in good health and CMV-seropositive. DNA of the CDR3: TGTGCCATCACCGGTACGGGGAGCTCCTACGAGCAGTACTTC. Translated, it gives CAITGTGSSYEQYF.